Sequencing of this TCR beta chain was carried out in a study of blood T cell repertoires in COVID-19. Study in general: Sites in the United States, Italy and Spain provided acute and convalescent COVID-19 samples. T cells, B-cell-depleted T cells, or PBMCs provided the cDNA or gDNA that served as material.

V lost 1 base, J lost 6 bases, and 9 bases lay in between. CDR3 size: 13 residues. Germline CDR1 reads KGHSH; CDR2 reads LQKENI. Enrollment of patients from Seattle took place during active infection, with longitudinal follow-up. In the authors' workflow: Amplification of reference gene primers was used by the study to estimate nucleated cell counts. Produced via immunoSEQ multiplex PCR; TCRdb's table is partial and in-frame only. Clone size and V and J calls were adopted from that table, with D and trimming inferred from the DNA. The sample includes about 70,000 clones, approximately 86% of them seen just once.

The chain joins TRBV18 to TRBJ1-1; no clear D gene. The sequenced material came from peripheral blood. The clonotype comes from a man aged 40-49 years with COVID-19, enrolled during active disease. The CDR3 loop reads CASSPRTEAEAFF. As DNA, the CDR3 is TGTGCCAGCTCACCACGTACAGAAGCTGAAGCTTTCTTT.